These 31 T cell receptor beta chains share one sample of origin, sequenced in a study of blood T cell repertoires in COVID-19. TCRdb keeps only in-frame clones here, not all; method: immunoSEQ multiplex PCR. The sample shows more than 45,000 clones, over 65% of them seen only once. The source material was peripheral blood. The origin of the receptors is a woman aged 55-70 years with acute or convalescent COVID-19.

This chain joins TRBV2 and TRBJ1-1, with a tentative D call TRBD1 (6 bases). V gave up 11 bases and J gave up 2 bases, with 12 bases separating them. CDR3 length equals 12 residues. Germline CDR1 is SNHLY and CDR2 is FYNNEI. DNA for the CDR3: TGTGCCCCCACGGACAGTAACACTGAAGCTTTCTTT. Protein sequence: CAPTDSNTEAFF.

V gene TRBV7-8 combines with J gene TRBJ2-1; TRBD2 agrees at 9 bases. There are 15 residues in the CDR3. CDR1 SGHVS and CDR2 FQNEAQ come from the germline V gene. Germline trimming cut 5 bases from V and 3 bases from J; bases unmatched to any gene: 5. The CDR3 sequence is CASSPETSGYNEQFF. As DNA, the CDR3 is TGTGCCAGCAGCCCCGAGACTAGCGGCTACAATGAGCAGTTCTTC.

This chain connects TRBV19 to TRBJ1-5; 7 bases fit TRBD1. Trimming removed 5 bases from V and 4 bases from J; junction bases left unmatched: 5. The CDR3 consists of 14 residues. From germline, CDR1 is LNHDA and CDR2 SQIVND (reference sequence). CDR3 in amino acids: CASSQTGRNQPQHF. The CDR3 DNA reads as TGTGCCAGTAGTCAGACAGGGCGTAATCAGCCCCAGCATTTT.

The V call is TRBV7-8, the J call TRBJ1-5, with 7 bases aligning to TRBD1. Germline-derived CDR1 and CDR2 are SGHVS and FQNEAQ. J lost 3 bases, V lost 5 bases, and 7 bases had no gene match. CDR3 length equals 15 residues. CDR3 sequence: CASSPIGTDNQPQHF. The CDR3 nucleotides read TGTGCCAGCAGCCCAATTGGGACAGACAATCAGCCCCAGCATTTT.

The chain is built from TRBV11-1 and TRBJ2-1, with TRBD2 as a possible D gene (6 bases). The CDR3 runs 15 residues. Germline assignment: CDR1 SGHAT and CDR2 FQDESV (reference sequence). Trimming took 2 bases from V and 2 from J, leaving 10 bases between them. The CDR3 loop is CASSLSGGTYNEQFF. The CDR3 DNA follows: TGTGCCAGCAGCTTATCGGGCGGGACCTACAATGAGCAGTTCTTC.

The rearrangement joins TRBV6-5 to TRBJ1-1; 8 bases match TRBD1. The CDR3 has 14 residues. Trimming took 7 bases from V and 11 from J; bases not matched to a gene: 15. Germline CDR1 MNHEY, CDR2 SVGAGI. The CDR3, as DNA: TGTGCCAGCAAGCCACCAGGGGGCCGGGCTAACGCTTTCTTT. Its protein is CASKPPGGRANAFF.

The CDR3 loop is CASSLYGGTEAFF. As DNA, the CDR3 is TGTGCCAGCAGTCTATACGGAGGGACTGAAGCTTTCTTT. The rearrangement links TRBV27 to TRBJ1-1; D not certain. Germline V lookup: CDR1 MNHEY, CDR2 SMNVEV (reference sequence). The V end was cut by 5 bases, the J end by 5 bases, with 12 bases between. This CDR3 has 13 amino acids.

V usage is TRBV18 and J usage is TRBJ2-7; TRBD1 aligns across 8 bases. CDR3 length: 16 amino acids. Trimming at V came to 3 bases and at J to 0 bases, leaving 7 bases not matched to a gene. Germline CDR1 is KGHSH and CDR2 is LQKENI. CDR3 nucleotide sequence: TGTGCCAGCTCACCCCCTTGGACAGGGAGCTCCTACGAGCAGTACTTC. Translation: CASSPPWTGSSYEQYF.

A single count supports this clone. CDR3 residues: CASSWDPGRGYGYTF. Written as DNA, the CDR3 is TGTGCCAGCAGCTGGGATCCGGGCAGGGGTTATGGCTACACCTTC. V usage is TRBV5-4 and J usage is TRBJ1-2, with D possibly matching TRBD1 (6 bases). The V end was cut by 3 bases, the J end by 5 bases, with 17 bases between. Germline lookup yields CDR1 SGHNT and CDR2 YYREEE (reference sequence). CDR3 length: 15 amino acids.

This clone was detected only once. CDR3 sequence (DNA): TGTGCCAGCAGCTTGGAGGGGGCACGTAACACTGAAGCTTTCTTT. Its translation is CASSLEGARNTEAFF. The gene calls are TRBV5-4 and TRBJ1-1; 7 nucleotides line up with TRBD1. The CDR3 loop spans 15 amino acids. Per germline, CDR1 SGHNT and CDR2 YYREEE (reference sequence). The ends lost 0 bases at V and 2 bases at J; junction bases unmatched: 4.

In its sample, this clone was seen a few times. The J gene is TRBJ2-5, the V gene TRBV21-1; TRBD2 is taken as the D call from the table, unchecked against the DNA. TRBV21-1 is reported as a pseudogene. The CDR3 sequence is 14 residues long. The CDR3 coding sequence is TGTGCCAGCAGGATTTGGACTGTACAAGAGACCCAGTACTTC. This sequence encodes CASRIWTVQETQYF.

CDR3: CSATRDNEVFF. The CDR3 DNA follows: TGCAGTGCTACTCGGGACAACGAGGTGTTTTTT. V is TRBV20-1 and J is TRBJ1-4; perhaps TRBD1 as D (6 bases). The ends were cut back, 4 bases at V and 15 bases at J, with 15 bases in the middle. The CDR3 is made up of 11 amino acids. Germline V gives CDR1 DFQATT, CDR2 SNEGSKA (reference sequence).

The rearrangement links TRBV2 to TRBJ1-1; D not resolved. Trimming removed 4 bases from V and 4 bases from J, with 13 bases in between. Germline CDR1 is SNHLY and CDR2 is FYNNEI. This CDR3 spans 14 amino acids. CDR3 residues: CASSVRGVLTEAFF. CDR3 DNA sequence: TGTGCCAGCAGTGTACGGGGTGTCCTCACTGAAGCTTTCTTT.

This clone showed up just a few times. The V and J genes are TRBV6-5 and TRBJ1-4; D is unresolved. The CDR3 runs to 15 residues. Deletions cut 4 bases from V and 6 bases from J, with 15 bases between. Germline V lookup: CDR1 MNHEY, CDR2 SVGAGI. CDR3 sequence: CASSFYPGRDEKLFF. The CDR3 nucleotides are TGTGCCAGCAGTTTTTATCCGGGGAGGGATGAAAAACTGTTTTTT.

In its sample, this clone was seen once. CDR3 DNA: TGCGCCAGCAGTGAGGGGGGGAACTCCTACGAGCAGTACTTC. It codes for CASSEGGNSYEQYF. The chain is built from TRBV10-2 and TRBJ2-7; perhaps TRBD2 as D (6 bases). V shed 2 bases and J shed 0 bases, with 8 bases lying between them. The V gene's germline CDR1 is WSHSY and CDR2 SAAADI. The CDR3 extends over 14 amino acids.

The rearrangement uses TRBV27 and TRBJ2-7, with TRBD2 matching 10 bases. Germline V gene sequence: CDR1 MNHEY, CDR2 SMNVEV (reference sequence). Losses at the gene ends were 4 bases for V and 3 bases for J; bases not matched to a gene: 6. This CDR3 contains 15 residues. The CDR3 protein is CASSSWTSGDYEQYF. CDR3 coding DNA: TGTGCCAGCAGTTCGTGGACTAGCGGAGACTACGAGCAGTACTTC.

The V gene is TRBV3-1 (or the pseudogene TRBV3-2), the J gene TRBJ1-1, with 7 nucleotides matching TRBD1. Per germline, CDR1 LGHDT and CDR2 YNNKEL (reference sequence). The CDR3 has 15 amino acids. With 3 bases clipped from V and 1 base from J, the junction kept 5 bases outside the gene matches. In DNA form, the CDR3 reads TGTGCCAGCAGCCATACAGGGGTGAGGAACACTGAAGCTTTCTTT. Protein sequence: CASSHTGVRNTEAFF.

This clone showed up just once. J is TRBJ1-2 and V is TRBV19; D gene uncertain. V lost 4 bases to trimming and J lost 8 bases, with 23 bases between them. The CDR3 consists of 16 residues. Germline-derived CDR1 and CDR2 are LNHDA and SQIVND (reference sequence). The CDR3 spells CASSTAAGTIVGGYTF. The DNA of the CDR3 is TGTGCCAGTAGTACCGCGGCGGGAACTATAGTTGGGGGCTACACCTTC.

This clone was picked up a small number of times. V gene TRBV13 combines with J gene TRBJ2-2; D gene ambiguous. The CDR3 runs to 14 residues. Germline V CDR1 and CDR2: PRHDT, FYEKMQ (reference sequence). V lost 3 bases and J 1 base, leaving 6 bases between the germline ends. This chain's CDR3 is CASSLSWNTGELFF. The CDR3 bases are TGTGCCAGCAGCTTGTCCTGGAACACCGGGGAGCTGTTTTTT.

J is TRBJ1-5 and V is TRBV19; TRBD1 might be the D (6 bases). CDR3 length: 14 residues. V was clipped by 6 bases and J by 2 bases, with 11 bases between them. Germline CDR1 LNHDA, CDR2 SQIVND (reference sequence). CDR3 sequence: CASREDSGNQPQHF. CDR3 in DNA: TGTGCCAGTAGAGAGGACAGTGGCAATCAGCCCCAGCATTTT. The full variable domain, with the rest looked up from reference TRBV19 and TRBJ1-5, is DGGITQSPKYLFRKEGQNVTLSCEQNLNHDAMYWYRQDPGQGLRLIYYSQIVNDFQKGDIAEGYSVSREKKESFPLTVTSAQKNPTAFYLCASREDSGNQPQHFGDGTRLSIL.

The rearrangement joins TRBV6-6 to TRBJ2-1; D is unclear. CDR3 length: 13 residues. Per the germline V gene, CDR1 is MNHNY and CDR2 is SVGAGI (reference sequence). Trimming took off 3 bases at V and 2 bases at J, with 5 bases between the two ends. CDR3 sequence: CASSYEAYNEQFF. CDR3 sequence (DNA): TGTGCCAGCAGTTATGAGGCCTACAATGAGCAGTTCTTC.

The CDR3 loop is CAWMTGDTEAFF. The DNA for the CDR3 is TGTGCCTGGATGACCGGGGACACTGAAGCTTTCTTT. The chain is built from TRBV30 and TRBJ1-1; no definite D call. Trimming cost V 4 bases and J 3 bases, with 9 bases left between them. Germline CDR1 is GTSNPN and CDR2 is SVGIG (reference sequence). This CDR3 is 12 amino acids long.

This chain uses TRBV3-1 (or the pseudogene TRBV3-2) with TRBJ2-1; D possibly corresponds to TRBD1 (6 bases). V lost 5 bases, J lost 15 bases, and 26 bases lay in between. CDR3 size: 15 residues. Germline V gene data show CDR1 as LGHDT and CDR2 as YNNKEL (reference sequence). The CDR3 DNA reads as TGTGCCAGCAGCTTAGAAGAGGGGGAGTTATCCCTTCGGTTCTTC. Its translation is CASSLEEGELSLRFF.

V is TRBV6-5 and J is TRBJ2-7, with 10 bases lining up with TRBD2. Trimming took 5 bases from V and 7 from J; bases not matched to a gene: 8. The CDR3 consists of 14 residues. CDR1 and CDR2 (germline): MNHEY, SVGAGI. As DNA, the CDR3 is TGTGCCAGCAGTACCCCGGGACTAGCGCGGGAGCAGTACTTC. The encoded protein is CASSTPGLAREQYF.

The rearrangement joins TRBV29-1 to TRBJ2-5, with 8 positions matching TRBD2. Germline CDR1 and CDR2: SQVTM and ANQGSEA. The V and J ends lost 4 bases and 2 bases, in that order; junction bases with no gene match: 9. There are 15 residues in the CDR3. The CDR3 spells CSVGSGAGGQETQYF. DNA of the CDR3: TGCAGCGTTGGAAGCGGGGCGGGGGGTCAAGAGACCCAGTACTTC.

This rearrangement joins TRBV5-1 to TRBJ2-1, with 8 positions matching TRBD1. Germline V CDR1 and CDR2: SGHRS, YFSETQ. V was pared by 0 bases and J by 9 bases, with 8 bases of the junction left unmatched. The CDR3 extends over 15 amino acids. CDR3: CASSLAQGAQGEQFF. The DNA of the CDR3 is TGCGCCAGCAGCTTGGCGCAGGGGGCGCAAGGTGAGCAGTTCTTC.

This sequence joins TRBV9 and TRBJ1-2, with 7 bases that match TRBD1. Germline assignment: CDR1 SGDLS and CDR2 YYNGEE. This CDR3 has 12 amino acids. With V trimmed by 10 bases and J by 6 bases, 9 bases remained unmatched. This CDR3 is CADQQGKDGYTF. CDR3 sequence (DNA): TGTGCCGACCAACAGGGGAAGGATGGCTACACCTTC.

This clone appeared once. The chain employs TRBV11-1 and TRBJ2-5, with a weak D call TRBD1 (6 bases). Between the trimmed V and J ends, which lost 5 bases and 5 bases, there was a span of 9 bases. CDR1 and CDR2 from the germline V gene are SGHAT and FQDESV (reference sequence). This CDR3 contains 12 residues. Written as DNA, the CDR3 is TGTGCCAGCAGCCTCAGGGGCGAGACCCAGTACTTC. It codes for CASSLRGETQYF.

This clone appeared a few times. CDR3 sequence: CASSGPRGGTGELFF. In DNA, the CDR3 is TGTGCCAGCAGCGGACCGCGGGGGGGCACCGGGGAGCTGTTTTTT. The rearrangement links TRBV7-8 to TRBJ2-2; 9 nucleotides agree with TRBD2. The CDR3 runs 15 residues. CDR1 and CDR2 from the germline V gene are SGHVS and FQNEAQ. After removal of 5 bases from V and 4 bases from J, the junction contained 5 bases not matched to a gene.

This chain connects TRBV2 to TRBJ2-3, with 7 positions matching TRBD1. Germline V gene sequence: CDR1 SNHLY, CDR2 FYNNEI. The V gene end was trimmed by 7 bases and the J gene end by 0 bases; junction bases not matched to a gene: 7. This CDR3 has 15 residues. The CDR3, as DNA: TGTGCCAGCAATCCCGGGACAGTGAGCACAGATACGCAGTATTTT. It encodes CASNPGTVSTDTQYF. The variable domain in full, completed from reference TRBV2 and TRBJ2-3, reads EPEVTQTPSHQVTQMGQEVILRCVPISNHLYFYWYRQILGQKVEFLVSFYNNEISEKSEIFDDQFSVERPDGSNFTLKIRSTKLEDSAMYFCASNPGTVSTDTQYFGPGTRLTVL.

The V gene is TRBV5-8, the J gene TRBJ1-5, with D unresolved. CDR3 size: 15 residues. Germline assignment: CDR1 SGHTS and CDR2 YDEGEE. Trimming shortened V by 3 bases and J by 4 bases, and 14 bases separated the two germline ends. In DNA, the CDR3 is TGTGCCAGCAGCTCCGGTCTTCGCTCAAATCAGCCCCAGCATTTT. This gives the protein CASSSGLRSNQPQHF.